This TCR beta chain was captured in a study of T cell repertoires in cytomegalovirus infection. Study information: HLA-C-restricted CMV epitopes, recently identified, and well-studied HLA-B-restricted ones were used by the study. CMV infection together with matching HLA type was indicated by public TCR beta signatures. Study results and caveats: HLA-C-restricted CMV clonotypes gave the most frequent clonotype in two of eight donors. Of the TCR beta families, the public ones yielded a cumulative frequency that identified carriers of CMV plus the relevant HLA.

This CDR3 contains 14 residues. Germline V gives CDR1 SGHTA, CDR2 FQGNSA. TCRdb processed the reads anew with MiXCR; each CDR3 protein has one entry. This sample yields 310,000 or so distinct CDR3 sequences, of which just under 25% are seen a single time; 10% to 15% belongs to the top ten. Remarks on this clonotype: Its cognate antigen is unknown. One end of the junction fails to match germline, which may point to a read error.

The chain links TRBV7-2 to TRBJ2-4; 14 bases fit TRBD2. The sample in question was cultured PBMCs, obtained from culture after CMV antigen stimulation. The source is a human donor in good health (CMV status not recorded). Some clones in this sample may be carry-over from other donors' samples. CDR3 sequence reads: CASSPGTSGSPMNF. The CDR3 nucleotides read TGTGCCAGCAGCCCCGGGACTAGCGGGAGTCCGATGAACTTC.